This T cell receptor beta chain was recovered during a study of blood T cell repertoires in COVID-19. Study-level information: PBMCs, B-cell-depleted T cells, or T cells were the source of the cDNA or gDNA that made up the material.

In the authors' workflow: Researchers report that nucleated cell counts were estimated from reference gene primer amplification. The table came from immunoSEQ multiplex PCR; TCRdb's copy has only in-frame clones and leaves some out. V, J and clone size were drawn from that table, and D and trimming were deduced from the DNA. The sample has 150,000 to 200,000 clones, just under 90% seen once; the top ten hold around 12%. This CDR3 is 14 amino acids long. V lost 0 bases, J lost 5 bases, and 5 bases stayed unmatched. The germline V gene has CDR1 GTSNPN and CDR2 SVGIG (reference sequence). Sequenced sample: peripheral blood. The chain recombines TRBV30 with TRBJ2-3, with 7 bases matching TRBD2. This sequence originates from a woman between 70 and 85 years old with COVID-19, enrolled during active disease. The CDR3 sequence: CAWSVQAGEDTQYF. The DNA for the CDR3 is TGTGCCTGGAGTGTACAGGCGGGGGAAGATACGCAGTATTTT.